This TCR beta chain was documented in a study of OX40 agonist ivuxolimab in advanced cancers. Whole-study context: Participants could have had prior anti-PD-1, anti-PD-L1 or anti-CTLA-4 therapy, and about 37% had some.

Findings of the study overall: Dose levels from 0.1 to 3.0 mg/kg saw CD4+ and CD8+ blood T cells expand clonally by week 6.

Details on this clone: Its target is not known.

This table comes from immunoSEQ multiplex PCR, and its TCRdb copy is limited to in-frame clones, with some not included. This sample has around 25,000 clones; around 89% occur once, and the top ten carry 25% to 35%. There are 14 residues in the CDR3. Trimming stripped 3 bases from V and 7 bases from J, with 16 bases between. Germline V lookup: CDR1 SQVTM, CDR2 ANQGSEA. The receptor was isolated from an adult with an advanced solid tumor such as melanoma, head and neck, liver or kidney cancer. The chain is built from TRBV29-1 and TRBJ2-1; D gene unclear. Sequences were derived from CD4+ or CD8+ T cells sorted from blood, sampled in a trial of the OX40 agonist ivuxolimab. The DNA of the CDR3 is TGCAGCGTTGATTCGAGGTCCGCCACAAATGAGCAGTTCTTC. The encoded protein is CSVDSRSATNEQFF.